Below, 2 T cell receptor beta chains from the same sample are listed, as sequenced in a study of T cell clones after liver transplantation. Libraries were prepared by immunoSEQ multiplex PCR; TCRdb keeps only in-frame clonotypes and omits some of them. Of under 60,000 clones listed, roughly 70% are singletons. Here the sequenced sample was CD4+ T cells from blood, taken at the 22-month timepoint. The receptor source for this set is a human patient who received a liver transplant. Part of the T cell pool may stem from the graft donor.

With regard to this clone: One end of the junction varies from germline; a read error may be responsible. Other DNA sequences within the sample encode an identical CDR3. CDR3 sequence: CASSPDRLTEAFF. The CDR3 nucleotides read TGTGCCAGCAGCCCGGACAGGCTCACTGAGGCTTTCTTT. This chain connects TRBV2 to TRBJ1-1; 7 bases fit TRBD1. The CDR3 spans 13 residues. Germline CDR1 is SNHLY and CDR2 is FYNNEI.

This clone was observed a handful of times. CDR3 nucleotides: TGTGCCAGCAGTTCCACTCTGGGGGCGGTCCAAGAGACCCAGTACTTC. This codes for CASSSTLGAVQETQYF. This sequence joins TRBV5-6 and TRBJ2-5, with D perhaps TRBD1 (6 bases). The germline V and J ends were trimmed by 5 bases and 1 base, with 18 bases remaining between them. CDR1 and CDR2 from the germline V gene are SGHDT and YYEEEE. The CDR3 sequence is 16 residues long. The full variable domain, with the rest looked up from reference TRBV5-6 and TRBJ2-5, is DAGVTQSPTHLIKTRGQQVTLRCSPKSGHDTVSWYQQALGQGPQFIFQYYEEEERQRGNFPDRFSGHQFPNYSSELNVNALLLGDSALYLCASSSTLGAVQETQYFGPGTRLLVL.